This TCR beta chain was profiled in a study of blood T cell repertoires in COVID-19. Looking at the study overall: From T cells, B-cell-depleted T cells, or PBMCs came the material, which was cDNA or gDNA.

The method was immunoSEQ multiplex PCR; TCRdb's version includes in-frame clones alone and lacks a portion of them. In the table there are roughly 500,000 clones, about 88% of which are singletons. The length of the CDR3 is 15 residues. CDR1 and CDR2 from the germline V gene are GTSNPN and SVGIG (reference sequence). V was cut by 0 bases and J by 4 bases, with 15 bases left in between. This sequence originates from an older woman who had recovered from COVID-19. This chain links TRBV30 with TRBJ1-2; TRBD1 might be the D (5 bases). Sample: PBMCs or T cells enriched from blood (not recorded which). DNA of the CDR3: TGTGCCTGGAGTGTACTCGAGGCGGGGGTCTATGGCTACACCTTC. Protein sequence: CAWSVLEAGVYGYTF.